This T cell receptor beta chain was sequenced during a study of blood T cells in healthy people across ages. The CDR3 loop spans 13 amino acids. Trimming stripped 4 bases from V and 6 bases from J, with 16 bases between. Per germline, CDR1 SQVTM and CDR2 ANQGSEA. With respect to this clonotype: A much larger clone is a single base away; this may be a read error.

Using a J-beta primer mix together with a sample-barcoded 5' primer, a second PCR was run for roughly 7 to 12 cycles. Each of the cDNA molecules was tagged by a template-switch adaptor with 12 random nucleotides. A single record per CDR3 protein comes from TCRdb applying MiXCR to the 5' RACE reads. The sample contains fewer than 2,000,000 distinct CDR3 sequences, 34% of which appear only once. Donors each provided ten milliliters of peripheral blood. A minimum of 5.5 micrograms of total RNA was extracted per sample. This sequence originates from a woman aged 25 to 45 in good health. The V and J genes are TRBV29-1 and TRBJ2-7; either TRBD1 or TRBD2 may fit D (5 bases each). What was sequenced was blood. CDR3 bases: TGCAGCGTTGCCTCTACCAGGGCGGGCGAGCAGTACTTC. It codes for CSVASTRAGEQYF.